Here is one TCR beta chain with its context. TCRdb's copy holds only in-frame clones and misses some; the assay was immunoSEQ multiplex PCR. The sample lists hundreds of thousands of clones, about 94% occurring once. This CDR3 has 13 amino acids. V was trimmed by 6 bases and J by 0 bases, leaving 8 bases between them. The source of the sample is a study of blood T cell repertoires in COVID-19. This chain joins TRBV12-3 or TRBV12-4 and TRBJ1-1, with D unclear. The specimen sequenced was peripheral blood. The sequence was collected from a man between 60 and 75 years old with COVID-19, enrolled during active disease. CDR3 in amino acids: CASSGGMNTEAFF. In nucleotides, the CDR3 is TGTGCCAGCAGCGGAGGAATGAACACTGAAGCTTTCTTT.